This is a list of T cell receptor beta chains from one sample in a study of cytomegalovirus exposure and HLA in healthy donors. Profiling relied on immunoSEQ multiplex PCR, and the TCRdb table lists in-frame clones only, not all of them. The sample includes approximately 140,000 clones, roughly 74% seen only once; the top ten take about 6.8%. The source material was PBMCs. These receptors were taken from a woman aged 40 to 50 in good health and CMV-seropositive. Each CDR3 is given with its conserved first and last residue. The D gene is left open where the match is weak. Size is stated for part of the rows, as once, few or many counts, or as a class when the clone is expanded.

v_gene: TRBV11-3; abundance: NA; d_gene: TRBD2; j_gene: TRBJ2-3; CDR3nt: TGTGCCAGCGGGAGGGCCACAGATACGCAGTATTTT; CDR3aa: CASGRATDTQYF
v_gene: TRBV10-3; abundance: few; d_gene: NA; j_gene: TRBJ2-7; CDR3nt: TGTGCCATCACCCAGGGGGTAGCGGACTCCTACGAGCAGTACTTC; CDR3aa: CAITQGVADSYEQYF
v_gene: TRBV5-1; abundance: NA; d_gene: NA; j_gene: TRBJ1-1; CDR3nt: TGCGCCAGCAGCTTGGGACAGGTGAACACTGAAGCTTTCTTT; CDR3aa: CASSLGQVNTEAFF
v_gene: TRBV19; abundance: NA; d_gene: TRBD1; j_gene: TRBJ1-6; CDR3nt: TGTGCCAGCGGGACAGGGATTCGGTCACCCCTCCACTTT; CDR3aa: CASGTGIRSPLHF
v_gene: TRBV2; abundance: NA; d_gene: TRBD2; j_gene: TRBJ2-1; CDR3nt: TGTGCCAGCAGCGGGACTAGCGGTCACAATGAGCAGTTCTTC; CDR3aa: CASSGTSGHNEQFF
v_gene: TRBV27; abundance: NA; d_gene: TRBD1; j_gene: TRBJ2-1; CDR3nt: TGTGCCAGCAGTTCAACCGGGACAGGGAACGAGCAGTTCTTC; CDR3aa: CASSSTGTGNEQFF
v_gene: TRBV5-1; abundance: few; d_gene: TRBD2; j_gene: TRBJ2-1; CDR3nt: TGCGCCAGCAGCTTGTCTAGCGGGAACTCCTACAATGAGCAGTTCTTC; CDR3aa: CASSLSSGNSYNEQFF
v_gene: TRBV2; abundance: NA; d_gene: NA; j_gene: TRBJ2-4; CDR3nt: TGTGCCAGCAGTGGAAGACTGGGGGCCAAGTACTTC; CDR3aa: CASSGRLGAKYF
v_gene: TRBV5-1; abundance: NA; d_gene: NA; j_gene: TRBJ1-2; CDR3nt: TGCGCCAGCAGCTCCGGCGGCAGTGTCAACTATGGCTACACCTTC; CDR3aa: CASSSGGSVNYGYTF
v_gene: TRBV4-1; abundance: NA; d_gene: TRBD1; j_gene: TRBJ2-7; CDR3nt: TGCGCCAGCAGCCAGCCGGGACAGGGACCCGAGCAGTACTTC; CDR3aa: CASSQPGQGPEQYF
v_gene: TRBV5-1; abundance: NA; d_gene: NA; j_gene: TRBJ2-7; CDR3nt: TGCGCCAGCAGCTTGGGGGCAGGGCAGCCCTACGAGCAGTACTTC; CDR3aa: CASSLGAGQPYEQYF
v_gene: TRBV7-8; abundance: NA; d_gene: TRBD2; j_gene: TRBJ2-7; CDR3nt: TGTGCCAGCAGCTTTGGACTAGCGGGAGCCTCCTACGAGCAGTACTTC; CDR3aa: CASSFGLAGASYEQYF
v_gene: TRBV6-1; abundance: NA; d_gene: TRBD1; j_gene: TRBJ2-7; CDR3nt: TGTGCCAGCAGGGACCGGGACAGGGCTTCCTACGAGCAGTACTTC; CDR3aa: CASRDRDRASYEQYF
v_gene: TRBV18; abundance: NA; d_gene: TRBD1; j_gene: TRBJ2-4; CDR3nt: TGTGCCAGCTCACCCTCCGGGACAGAAAACATTCAGTACTTC; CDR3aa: CASSPSGTENIQYF
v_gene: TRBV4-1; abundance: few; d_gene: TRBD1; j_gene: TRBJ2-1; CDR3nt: TGCGCCAGCAGACCTCACACAGGGGGAGCCTACAATGAGCAGTTCTTC; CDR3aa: CASRPHTGGAYNEQFF
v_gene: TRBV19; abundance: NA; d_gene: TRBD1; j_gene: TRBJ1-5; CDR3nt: TGTGCCAGTACCCACCTGACAGGGACGCAGAATCAGCCCCAGCATTTT; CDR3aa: CASTHLTGTQNQPQHF
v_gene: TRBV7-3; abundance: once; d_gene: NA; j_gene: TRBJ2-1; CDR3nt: TGTGCCAGCAGCTTAACGTCCCAGGTGACCTACAATGAGCAGTTCTTC; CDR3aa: CASSLTSQVTYNEQFF
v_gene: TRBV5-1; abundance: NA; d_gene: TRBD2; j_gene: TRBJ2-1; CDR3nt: TGCGCCAGCAGCTTGGCCGGGACTAGCGGGTTCAATGAGCAGTTCTTC; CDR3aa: CASSLAGTSGFNEQFF
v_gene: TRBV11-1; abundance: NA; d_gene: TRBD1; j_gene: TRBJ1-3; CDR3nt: TGTGCCAGCAGCCGGACAGGGACTGGAAACACCATATATTTT; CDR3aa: CASSRTGTGNTIYF
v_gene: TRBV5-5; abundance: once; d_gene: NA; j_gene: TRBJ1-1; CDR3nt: TGTGCCAGCAGCTTGGGGCAGGTTAACACTGAAGCTTTCTTT; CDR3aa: CASSLGQVNTEAFF
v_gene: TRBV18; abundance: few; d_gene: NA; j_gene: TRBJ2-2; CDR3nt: TGTGCCAGCTCACCGGGCTACGGGGAGCTGTTTTTT; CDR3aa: CASSPGYGELFF
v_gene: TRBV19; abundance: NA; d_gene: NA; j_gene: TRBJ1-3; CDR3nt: TGTGCCAGTAGTACCCCCCGCAGGGCCGGAAACACCATATATTTT; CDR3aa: CASSTPRRAGNTIYF
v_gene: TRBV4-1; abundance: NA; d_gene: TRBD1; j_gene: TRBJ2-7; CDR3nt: TGCGCCAGCAGCCAAGTTGACAGGGTCCACGAGCAGTACTTC; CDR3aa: CASSQVDRVHEQYF
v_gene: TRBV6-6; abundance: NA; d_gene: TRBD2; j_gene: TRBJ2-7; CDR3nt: TGTGCCAGCAACCACGTAGCGGGAAGCTCCTACGAGCAGTACTTC; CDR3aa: CASNHVAGSSYEQYF
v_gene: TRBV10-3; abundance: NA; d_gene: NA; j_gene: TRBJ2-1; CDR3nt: TGTGCCACAGCAGGCGGAGGCCCAAATTCAAATGAGCAGTTCTTC; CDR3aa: CATAGGGPNSNEQFF
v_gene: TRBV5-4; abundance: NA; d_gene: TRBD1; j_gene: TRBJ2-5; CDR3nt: TGTGCCAGCAGCCTGGACAGGGGAAAGACCCAGTACTTC; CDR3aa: CASSLDRGKTQYF
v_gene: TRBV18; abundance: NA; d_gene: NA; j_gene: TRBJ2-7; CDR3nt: TGTGCCAGCTCACCTTTCGACTTGGAAGAGCAGTACTTC; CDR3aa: CASSPFDLEEQYF
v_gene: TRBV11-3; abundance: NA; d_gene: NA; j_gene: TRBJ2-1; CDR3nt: TGTGCCAGCAGCCCCTTCCGGAGCGCAAGCTCCTACAATGAGCAGTTCTTC; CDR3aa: CASSPFRSASSYNEQFF
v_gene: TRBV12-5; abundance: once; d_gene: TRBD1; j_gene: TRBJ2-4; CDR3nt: TGTGCTAGTGGTTTAGGGACAGGAAGTAGTATGGCCAAAAACATTCAGTACTTC; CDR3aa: CASGLGTGSSMAKNIQYF
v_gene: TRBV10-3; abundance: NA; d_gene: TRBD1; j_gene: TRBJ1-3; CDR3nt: TGTGCCATCAGTGTACCGGGACAGGGTGCAAACACCATATATTTT; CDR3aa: CAISVPGQGANTIYF
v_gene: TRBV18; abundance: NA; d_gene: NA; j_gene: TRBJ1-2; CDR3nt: TGTGCCAGCTCATCGACAGTTACTAACTATGGCTACACCTTC; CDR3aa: CASSSTVTNYGYTF
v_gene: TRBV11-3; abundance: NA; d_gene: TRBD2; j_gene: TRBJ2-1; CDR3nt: TGTGCCAGCAGCTCCGGGACTAGCGGGATGGGTGAGCAGTTCTTC; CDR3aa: CASSSGTSGMGEQFF
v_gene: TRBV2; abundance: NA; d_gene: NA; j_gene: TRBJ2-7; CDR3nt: TGTGCCAGCAGGATACCACTCCGAGGAGGGTACGAGCAGTACTTC; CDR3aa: CASRIPLRGGYEQYF
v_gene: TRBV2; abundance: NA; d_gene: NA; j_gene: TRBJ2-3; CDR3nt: TGTGCCAGCAAATGGAGTTCAACAGATACGCAGTATTTT; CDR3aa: CASKWSSTDTQYF
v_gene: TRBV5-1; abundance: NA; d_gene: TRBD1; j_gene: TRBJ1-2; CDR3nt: TGCGCCAGCAGCTTGATGGGACAGGGAGGCGGCTACACCTTC; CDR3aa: CASSLMGQGGGYTF
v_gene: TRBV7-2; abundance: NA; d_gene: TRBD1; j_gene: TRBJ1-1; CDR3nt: TGTGCCAGCACCCTGGGACAGACCAACACTGAAGCTTTCTTT; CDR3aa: CASTLGQTNTEAFF
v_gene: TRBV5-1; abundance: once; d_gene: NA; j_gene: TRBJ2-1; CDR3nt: TGCGCCAGCAGCTTATTCGACAATGAGCAGTTCTTC; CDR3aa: CASSLFDNEQFF
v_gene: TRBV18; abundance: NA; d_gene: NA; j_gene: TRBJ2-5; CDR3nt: TGTGCCAGCTCACCCCAGGCCCCACTCCAAGAGACCCAGTACTTC; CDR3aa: CASSPQAPLQETQYF
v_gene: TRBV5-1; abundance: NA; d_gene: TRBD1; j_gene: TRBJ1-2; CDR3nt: TGCGCCAGCAGCTTGGGGTCGCGGGACAGGGGGTCCTATGGCTACACCTTC; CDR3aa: CASSLGSRDRGSYGYTF
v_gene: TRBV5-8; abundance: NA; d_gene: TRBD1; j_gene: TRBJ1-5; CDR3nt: TGTGCCAGCAGACGACACAGGGGACCAAATCAGCCCCAGCATTTT; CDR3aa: CASRRHRGPNQPQHF
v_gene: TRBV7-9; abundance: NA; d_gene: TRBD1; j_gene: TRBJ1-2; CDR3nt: TGTTCCAGCAGATCGGGACAGGGGAAATTTAACTATGGCTACACCTTC; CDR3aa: CSSRSGQGKFNYGYTF
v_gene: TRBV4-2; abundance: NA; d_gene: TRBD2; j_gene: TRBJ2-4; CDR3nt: TGTGCCAGCAGCCAAGAAGTACGGACTAGCGGGCCTCAAGCCAAAAACATTCAGTACTTC; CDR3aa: CASSQEVRTSGPQAKNIQYF
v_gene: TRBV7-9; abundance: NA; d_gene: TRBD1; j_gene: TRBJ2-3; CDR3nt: TGTGCCAGCAGCCCACAGATCGTAAGCAGGGGGATCACAGATACGCAGTATTTT; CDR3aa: CASSPQIVSRGITDTQYF
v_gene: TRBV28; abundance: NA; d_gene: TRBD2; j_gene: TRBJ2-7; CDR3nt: TGTGCCAGCAAAAACGTCCGGAGGACTAGCGGCCAATTAACCTACGAGCAGTACTTC; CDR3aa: CASKNVRRTSGQLTYEQYF
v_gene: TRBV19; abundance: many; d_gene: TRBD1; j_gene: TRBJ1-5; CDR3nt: TGTGCCAGCGGGACAGGGCGCAATCAGCCCCAGCATTTT; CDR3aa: CASGTGRNQPQHF
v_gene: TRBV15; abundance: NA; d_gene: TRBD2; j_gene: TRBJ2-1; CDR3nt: TGTGCCACCAGCAGATTAGCGGGAGGGGGTAATGAGCAGTTCTTC; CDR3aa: CATSRLAGGGNEQFF
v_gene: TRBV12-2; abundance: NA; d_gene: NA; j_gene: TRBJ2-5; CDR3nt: TGTGCAAGTCGCCCAGGGGAGAAGTACCAAGAGACCCAGTACTTC; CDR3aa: CASRPGEKYQETQYF
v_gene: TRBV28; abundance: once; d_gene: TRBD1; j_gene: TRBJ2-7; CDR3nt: TGTGCCAGCAGCAAGGGGGCCCCCTACGAGCAGTACTTC; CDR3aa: CASSKGAPYEQYF
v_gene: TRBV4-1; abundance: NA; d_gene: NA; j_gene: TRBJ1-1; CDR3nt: TGCGCCAGCAGCCCCCTCCCGGGGGGTACTGAAGCTTTCTTT; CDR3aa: CASSPLPGGTEAFF
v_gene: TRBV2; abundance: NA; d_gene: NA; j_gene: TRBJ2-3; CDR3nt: TGTGCCAGCAGTTACTACACAGATACGCAGTATTTT; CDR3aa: CASSYYTDTQYF
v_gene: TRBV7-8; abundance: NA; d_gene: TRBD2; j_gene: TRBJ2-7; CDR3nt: TGTGCCAGCAGCTCTTCGGGCGGGAGCTCCTACGAGCAGTACTTC; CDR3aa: CASSSSGGSSYEQYF
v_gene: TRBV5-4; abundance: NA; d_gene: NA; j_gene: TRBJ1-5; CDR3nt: TGTGCCAGCAGCTTGGGAGGCAGACCAAATCAGCCCCAGCATTTT; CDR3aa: CASSLGGRPNQPQHF
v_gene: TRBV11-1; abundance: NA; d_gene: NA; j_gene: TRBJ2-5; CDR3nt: TGTGCCAGCAGTTCCCCCGCGGAAGAGACCCAGTACTTC; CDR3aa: CASSSPAEETQYF